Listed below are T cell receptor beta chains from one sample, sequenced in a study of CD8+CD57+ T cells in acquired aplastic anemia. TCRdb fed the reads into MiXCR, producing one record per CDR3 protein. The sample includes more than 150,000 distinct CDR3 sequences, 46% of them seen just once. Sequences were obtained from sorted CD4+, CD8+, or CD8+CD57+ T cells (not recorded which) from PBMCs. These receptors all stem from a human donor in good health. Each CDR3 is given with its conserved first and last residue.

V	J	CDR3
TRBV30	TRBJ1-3	CAWKRGNTIYF
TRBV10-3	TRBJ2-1	CAQAGANEQFF
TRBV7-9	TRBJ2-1	CASSWSGSNEQFF
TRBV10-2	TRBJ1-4	CASSRTGTHEKLFF
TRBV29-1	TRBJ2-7	CSVELGQLREQYF
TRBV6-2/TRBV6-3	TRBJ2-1	CASSNPSLAGAVDEQFF
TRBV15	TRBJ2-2	CATSPGRNTGELFF
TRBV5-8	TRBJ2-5	CASMLTQTGQGTQYF
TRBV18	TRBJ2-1	CASSPPNVYNEQFF
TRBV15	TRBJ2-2	CATDGTSPNTGELFF
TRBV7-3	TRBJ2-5	CASSTPPQETQYF
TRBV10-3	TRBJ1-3	CPMGGGKAGNTIYF
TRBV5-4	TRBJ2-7	CASSLLGGAGEQYF
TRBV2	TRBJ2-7	CASSVLAGRQYF
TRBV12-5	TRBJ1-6	CASGWDSNSPLHF
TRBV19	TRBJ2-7	CASSSTRRLAYYEQYF
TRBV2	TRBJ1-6	CASRGRGGSPLHF
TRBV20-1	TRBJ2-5	CSALTTGLGETQYF
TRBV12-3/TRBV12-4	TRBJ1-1	CASSSWDRDTEAFF
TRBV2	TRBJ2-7	CASSFRFSSGPHF
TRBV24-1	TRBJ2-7	CATSDRGRAFGCAYEQYF
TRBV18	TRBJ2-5	CASSPQTGQVTSGGGGTQYF